The next 3 T cell receptor beta chains were all read from a single sample in a study of human T cells and chemical hapten exposure. TCRdb re-derived calls from the RACE reads in MiXCR, one entry per CDR3 protein. Here the sample spans around 120,000 distinct CDR3 sequences, roughly 12% being singletons. Time point noted: patch test 1, 2 weeks after DPC sensitization. Documented treatment: therapeutic diphenylcyclopropenone sensitization with weekly scalp DPC. Specimen: whole blood, collected in connection with sensitization to the hapten diphenylcyclopropenone (DPC). Every receptor here comes from a woman aged 50 to 65 with alopecia areata. Some clones in this sample may be carry-over from other donors' samples.

This clonotype was observed many times. The chain has TRBV10-3 and TRBJ2-7, with D perhaps matching TRBD1 or TRBD2 (5 bases each). V was cut by 4 bases and J by 7 bases, with 14 bases left in between. CDR1 is ENHRY, CDR2 SYGVKD, per germline. CDR3 length equals 13 residues. The CDR3 spells CAISGVGDREQYF. The DNA for the CDR3 is TGTGCCATCAGTGGCGTGGGGGATAGAGAGCAGTACTTC.

There are many counts of this clonotype. V and J are TRBV7-8 and TRBJ1-1; D uncertain. CDR3 size: 15 residues. V was cut by 5 bases and J by 5 bases, with 18 bases left in between. Germline lookup yields CDR1 SGHVS and CDR2 FQNEAQ. Written as DNA, the CDR3 is TGTGCCAGCAGCCCTCGACCCACCAGGCGGACTGAAGCTTTCTTT. Translating it yields CASSPRPTRRTEAFF. The full variable domain, rest sourced from reference TRBV7-8 and TRBJ1-1, is GAGVSQSPRYKVAKRGQDVALRCDPISGHVSLFWYQQALGQGPEFLTYFQNEAQLDKSGLPSDRFFAERPEGSVSTLKIQRTQQEDSAVYLCASSPRPTRRTEAFFGQGTRLTVV.

This clonotype was recorded many times. The J gene is TRBJ2-4, the V gene TRBV28, with 9 bases that match TRBD1. This CDR3 has 17 amino acids. Germline V gene lookup returns CDR1 MDHEN and CDR2 SYDVKM. Trimming at V came to 4 bases and at J to 7 bases, leaving 14 bases not matched to a gene. The CDR3 nucleotides are TGTGCCAGCAGTTCAATTGGGACACAGGGGGCGCGTAACATTCAGTACTTC. Translating gives CASSSIGTQGARNIQYF.